This TCR beta chain came from a study of cytomegalovirus exposure and HLA in healthy donors. Study context: For the approximately 420 genotyped donors, 81% fell within the Caucasian-associated ancestry cluster. Study-wide results and caveats: Later work showed greater clonal expansion in HLA-associated TCR beta chains than in equally common others. A few chains tied to CMV proved CMV antigen-specific in vitro.

PCR involved 60 Vbeta and 13 Jbeta primers. Only in-frame clones appear in the TCRdb table, and some are missing; sequencing was by immunoSEQ multiplex PCR. The sample consists of around 76,000 clones, about 73% of them appearing once. As to this clone: Its antigen is still unknown.

Sequenced material: PBMCs. The TCR originated in a woman between 50 and 59 years old in good health and CMV-seropositive.

Here the CDR3 reads CASNRGGSYGYTF. The CDR3 DNA is TGTGCCAGCAACCGGGGGGGTAGCTATGGCTACACCTTC. The rearrangement joins TRBV5-4 to TRBJ1-2; possible D gene TRBD1, 5 bases. V gave up 6 bases and J gave up 4 bases, with 13 bases separating them. CDR3 length equals 13 residues. Germline CDR1 and CDR2: SGHNT and YYREEE (reference sequence).